This T cell receptor (beta chain) comes out of a study of cytomegalovirus exposure and HLA in healthy donors. Germline CDR1 SGDLS, CDR2 YYNGEE. V was cut by 4 bases and J by 4 bases, with 9 bases left in between. This CDR3 contains 13 residues. A note on this clone: Its specificity is unknown.

The PCR contained 60 Vbeta and 13 Jbeta primers. Profiling relied on immunoSEQ multiplex PCR, and the TCRdb table lists in-frame clones only, not all of them. The table has some 200,000 clones, 70% seen once. General study points: Earlier analysis looked at TCR beta V segments, and most were productive about 90% or about 30% of the time.

Material: PBMCs. The V call is TRBV9, the J call TRBJ2-1; D is unresolved. This TCR was sampled from a man in his forties in good health and CMV-seropositive. The CDR3 DNA reads as TGTGCCAGCAGCCCCCGAGATTACAATGAGCAGTTCTTC. Translated, it gives CASSPRDYNEQFF.